These 27 T cell receptor beta chains came from one sample sequenced in a study of identifying expanded T cells in peripheral blood. Clones were sequenced by immunoSEQ multiplex PCR, and TCRdb holds only the in-frame ones, with some missing. The table records roughly 90,000 clones, around 84% of them present only once. The sample taken for sequencing was blood. These receptors all stem from a person aged 18-69 years in good health.

This chain joins TRBV5-1 and TRBJ2-7, with D possibly matching TRBD1 (6 bases). Trimming removed 0 bases at V and 6 bases at J, with 16 bases between. This CDR3 has 15 amino acids. Germline values: CDR1 SGHRS, CDR2 YFSETQ. The CDR3 region has the DNA TGCGCCAGCAGCTTGGACTGGCCCTCAGGGGTCGAGCAGTACTTC. Translating gives CASSLDWPSGVEQYF. Variable domain in full (rest from reference TRBV5-1 and TRBJ2-7): KAGVTQTPRYLIKTRGQQVTLSCSPISGHRSVSWYQQTPGQGLQFLFEYFSETQRNKGNFPGRFSGRQFSNSRSEMNVSTLELGDSALYLCASSLDWPSGVEQYFGPGTRLTVT.

The rearrangement links TRBV11-2 to TRBJ1-1; D not certain. The CDR3 is 13 residues long. Germline V gene sequence: CDR1 SGHAT, CDR2 FQNNGV. With 1 base removed from V and 3 bases from J, the gap between germline ends came to 6 bases. The CDR3 region is CASSLASYTEAFF. The DNA of the CDR3 is TGTGCCAGCAGCTTAGCCTCTTACACTGAAGCTTTCTTT.

CDR3 in amino acids: CASSEGIWAGRIYGYTF. In DNA form, the CDR3 reads TGTGCCAGCAGTGAAGGGATTTGGGCAGGGCGGATCTATGGCTACACCTTC. The chain carries TRBV6-1 and TRBJ1-2; weak D call: TRBD1 (5 bases). Germline loops: CDR1 MNHNS, CDR2 SASEGT. The ends were cut back, 1 base at V and 4 bases at J, with 19 bases in the middle. The CDR3 contains 17 residues.

The chain employs TRBV6-5 and TRBJ1-5; perhaps TRBD1 as D (6 bases). Trimming shortened V by 5 bases and J by 11 bases, and 19 bases separated the two germline ends. The CDR3 has 14 amino acids. The germline V gene has CDR1 MNHEY and CDR2 SVGAGI. In DNA, the CDR3 is TGTGCCAGCAGTCCCTCTGGGGGGCAGGTATCCCAGCATTTT. It specifies CASSPSGGQVSQHF.

Comment on this clone: This CDR3 is also generated by other DNA sequences in the sample. V is TRBV30 and J is TRBJ1-6; possible D gene TRBD1, 5 bases. Looked up from germline, CDR1 is GTSNPN and CDR2 is SVGIG (reference sequence). V was shortened by 7 bases and J by 0 bases, with 16 bases between the two germline ends. The CDR3 runs 16 residues. The CDR3 DNA follows: TGTGCCTCAACCGGGACTCCGAGCTCCTATAATTCACCCCTCCACTTT. It codes for CASTGTPSSYNSPLHF. Filled out from reference TRBV30 and TRBJ1-6, the complete variable domain reads SQTIHQWPATLVQPVGSPLSLECTVEGTSNPNLYWYRQAAGRGLQLLFYSVGIGQISSEVPQNLSASRPQDRQFILSSKKLLLSDSGFYLCASTGTPSSYNSPLHFGNGTRLTVT.

The rearrangement joins TRBV5-6 to TRBJ1-3, with TRBD1 matching 12 bases. The CDR3 extends over 15 amino acids. Trimming at V came to 3 bases and at J to 2 bases, leaving 0 bases not matched to a gene. Germline V lookup: CDR1 SGHDT, CDR2 YYEEEE. CDR3 amino acids: CASSWDRGPGNTIYF. CDR3 in DNA: TGTGCCAGCAGCTGGGACAGGGGGCCTGGAAACACCATATATTTT.

The J gene is TRBJ1-4, the V gene TRBV7-2; D is unresolved. V was trimmed by 3 bases and J by 1 base, leaving 12 bases between them. CDR1 is SGHTA and CDR2 is FQGNSA in the germline V gene. The CDR3 length is 16 residues. CDR3 amino acids: CASSFQAPGTNEKLFF. The CDR3, as DNA: TGTGCCAGCAGCTTTCAAGCCCCAGGAACTAATGAAAAACTGTTTTTT. Full variable domain (missing parts from reference TRBV7-2 and TRBJ1-4): GAGVSQSPSNKVTEKGKDVELRCDPISGHTALYWYRQSLGQGLEFLIYFQGNSAPDKSGLPSDRFSAERTGGSVSTLTIQRTQQEDSAVYLCASSFQAPGTNEKLFFGSGTQLSVL.

The chain links TRBV5-6 to TRBJ2-2; D unclear. V lost 2 bases, J lost 7 bases, and 3 bases lay in between. This CDR3 comprises 11 residues. CDR1 is SGHDT, CDR2 YYEEEE, per germline. As DNA, the CDR3 is TGTGCCAGCAGCTTAAACGGGGAGCTGTTTTTT. Its translation is CASSLNGELFF.

In nucleotides, the CDR3 is TGTGCCAGCAGTTATGGCCTGGCAGGCTCTAATGAGCAGTTCTTC. This gives the protein CASSYGLAGSNEQFF. The chain combines TRBV6-5 with TRBJ2-1, with D hard to call. V was pared by 3 bases and J by 7 bases, with 16 bases between. The germline CDR1 and CDR2 sequences are MNHEY and SVGAGI. The CDR3 covers 15 residues.

The chain combines TRBV11-3 with TRBJ2-7, with 10 nucleotides matching TRBD1. The length of the CDR3 is 15 residues. CDR1 and CDR2 from the germline V gene are SGHNT and YENEEA. With 4 bases clipped from V and 1 base from J, the junction kept 4 bases outside the gene matches. The CDR3 sequence is CASSSRQGASYEQYF. For the CDR3, the DNA is TGTGCCAGCAGCTCGCGACAGGGGGCTTCCTACGAGCAGTACTTC.

The chain carries TRBV5-4 and TRBJ2-2; no clear D gene. With 0 bases removed from V and 0 bases from J, the gap between germline ends came to 9 bases. Germline values: CDR1 SGHNT, CDR2 YYREEE (reference sequence). CDR3 size: 16 residues. The CDR3 protein is CASSLGARTNTGELFF. As DNA, the CDR3 is TGTGCCAGCAGCTTGGGGGCGCGTACGAACACCGGGGAGCTGTTTTTT.

The rearrangement links TRBV6-5 to TRBJ1-1; D unresolved. The CDR3 is 13 residues long. The V end was cut by 3 bases, the J end by 0 bases, with 5 bases between. Per germline, CDR1 MNHEY and CDR2 SVGAGI. The CDR3 bases are TGTGCCAGCAGTTATGCCTTGAACACTGAAGCTTTCTTT. Translation gives CASSYALNTEAFF.

In DNA form, the CDR3 reads TGTGCCAGCTCACCATCCAGAACAGGGCACCACTATGGCTACACCTTC. It is translated as CASSPSRTGHHYGYTF. The chain uses TRBV18 and TRBJ1-2, with D perhaps matching TRBD1 (6 bases). V lost 2 bases and J lost 3, with 16 bases in between. The CDR3 covers 16 residues. Germline V gene sequence: CDR1 KGHSH, CDR2 LQKENI.

The V gene is TRBV28, the J gene TRBJ1-1, with unresolved D. The germline V and J ends were trimmed by 8 bases and 4 bases, with 17 bases remaining between them. The CDR3 extends over 14 amino acids. The germline V gene has CDR1 MDHEN and CDR2 SYDVKM. The CDR3 DNA reads as TGTGCCAGCGATCGCTTGGGCATGCCCACTGAAGCTTTCTTT. Protein product: CASDRLGMPTEAFF.

This clone was detected once. The chain couples TRBV18 to TRBJ2-1, with D perhaps matching TRBD2 (5 bases). Germline CDR1 is KGHSH and CDR2 is LQKENI. V lost 4 bases and J lost 3, with 19 bases in between. The CDR3 loop spans 17 amino acids. CDR3 bases: TGTGCCAGCTCACGGGAGCATAGGCTGGCTTTCTACAATGAGCAGTTCTTC. Protein product: CASSREHRLAFYNEQFF.

This chain connects TRBV7-2 to TRBJ2-5; D gene uncertain. The ends were cut back, 0 bases at V and 5 bases at J, with 10 bases in the middle. Germline lookup yields CDR1 SGHTA and CDR2 FQGNSA. This CDR3 has 14 residues. The chain's CDR3 is CASSLAAPRETQYF. DNA for the CDR3: TGTGCCAGCAGCTTAGCGGCTCCTCGGGAGACCCAGTACTTC.

This chain connects TRBV11-2 to TRBJ2-3; 7 nucleotides agree with TRBD1. CDR1 SGHAT and CDR2 FQNNGV come from the germline V gene. With V trimmed by 6 bases and J by 6 bases, 6 bases remained unmatched. The CDR3 spans 13 residues. The CDR3 coding sequence is TGTGCCAGCAGTTGGGGACAGTTGGATACGCAGTATTTT. Its translation is CASSWGQLDTQYF. The full variable domain, in which reference TRBV11-2 and TRBJ2-3 provide the parts outside the CDR3, is EAGVAQSPRYKIIEKRQSVAFWCNPISGHATLYWYQQILGQGPKLLIQFQNNGVVDDSQLPKDRFSAERLKGVDSTLKIQPAKLEDSAVYLCASSWGQLDTQYFGPGTRLTVL.

The J gene is TRBJ1-1, the V gene TRBV18; D unclear. Trimming pared 3 bases from V and 2 bases from J, leaving 7 bases between. Germline V gene data show CDR1 as KGHSH and CDR2 as LQKENI. This CDR3 has 13 amino acids. CDR3 residues: CASSPPGNTEAFF. In DNA form, the CDR3 reads TGTGCCAGCTCACCGCCGGGTAACACTGAAGCTTTCTTT.

V gene TRBV25-1 combines with J gene TRBJ2-3; weak D call: TRBD2 (6 bases). This CDR3 region has 15 residues. Trimming stripped 5 bases from V and 0 bases from J, with 12 bases between. Germline V gene sequence: CDR1 MGHDK, CDR2 SYGVNS. CDR3 protein: CASSFAGTSTDTQYF. The DNA of the CDR3 is TGTGCCAGCAGTTTCGCGGGAACTAGCACAGATACGCAGTATTTT. Looking up the rest from reference TRBV25-1 and TRBJ2-3 gives the full variable domain: EADIYQTPRYLVIGTGKKITLECSQTMGHDKMYWYQQDPGMELHLIHYSYGVNSTEKGDLSSESTVSRIRTEHFPLTLESARPSHTSQYLCASSFAGTSTDTQYFGPGTRLTVL.

The chain has TRBV19 and TRBJ2-7; 10 nucleotides agree with TRBD1. The CDR3 loop spans 14 amino acids. CDR1 and CDR2 from the germline V gene are LNHDA and SQIVND (reference sequence). Trimming at V came to 3 bases and at J to 6 bases, leaving 5 bases not matched to a gene. The CDR3 loop reads CASSIGTGVIEQYF. CDR3 coding DNA: TGTGCCAGTAGTATTGGGACAGGGGTAATCGAGCAGTACTTC.

This chain connects TRBV5-4 to TRBJ1-1; D gene ambiguous. CDR3 length equals 16 residues. V lost 2 bases and J 4 bases, leaving 18 bases between the germline ends. Germline CDR1 and CDR2: SGHNT and YYREEE (reference sequence). DNA of the CDR3: TGTGCCAGCAGCTTATTTTCGACGGAGCCCACCACTGAAGCTTTCTTT. Amino acid sequence: CASSLFSTEPTTEAFF.

The chain combines TRBV7-2 with TRBJ1-1; D remains ambiguous. This CDR3 is built from 15 residues. Trimming pared 5 bases from V and 1 base from J, leaving 14 bases between. Germline lookup yields CDR1 SGHTA and CDR2 FQGNSA. DNA for the CDR3: TGTGCCAGCAGCCCTTTTCCCCGGGGGAACACTGAAGCTTTCTTT. Amino acids: CASSPFPRGNTEAFF. Based on the CDR3 plus reference TRBV7-2 and TRBJ1-1, the full variable domain is GAGVSQSPSNKVTEKGKDVELRCDPISGHTALYWYRQSLGQGLEFLIYFQGNSAPDKSGLPSDRFSAERTGGSVSTLTIQRTQQEDSAVYLCASSPFPRGNTEAFFGQGTRLTVV.

V and J are TRBV7-9 and TRBJ1-2; 10 bases fit TRBD1. This CDR3 contains 17 residues. Trimming at V came to 5 bases and at J to 7 bases, leaving 16 bases not matched to a gene. The germline gives CDR1 SEHNR, CDR2 FQNEAQ (reference sequence). The CDR3 protein is CASSPPTGGDWWFGYTF. The CDR3 DNA reads as TGTGCCAGCAGCCCCCCGACAGGGGGCGACTGGTGGTTTGGCTACACCTTC. The full variable domain, with the rest looked up from reference TRBV7-9 and TRBJ1-2, is DTGVSQNPRHKITKRGQNVTFRCDPISEHNRLYWYRQTLGQGPEFLTYFQNEAQLEKSRLLSDRFSAERPKGSFSTLEIQRTEQGDSAMYLCASSPPTGGDWWFGYTFGSGTRLTVV.

The gene calls are TRBV7-9 and TRBJ1-1; D remains unclear. V gave up 5 bases and J gave up 5 bases, with 9 bases separating them. The CDR3 loop spans 12 amino acids. The germline gives CDR1 SEHNR, CDR2 FQNEAQ (reference sequence). The CDR3 protein is CASSLMETEAFF. CDR3 DNA sequence: TGTGCCAGCAGCCTCATGGAGACTGAAGCTTTCTTT.

The chain carries TRBV6-5 and TRBJ1-5; no clear D gene. The CDR3 has 15 amino acids. Germline CDR1 reads MNHEY; CDR2 reads SVGAGI. V was clipped by 0 bases and J by 2 bases, with 8 bases between them. CDR3 nucleotides: TGTGCCAGCAGTTACTCCGGGTTAGGCAATCAGCCCCAGCATTTT. It specifies CASSYSGLGNQPQHF.

The J gene is TRBJ2-7, the V gene TRBV2; 8 bases match TRBD1. CDR1 is SNHLY, CDR2 FYNNEI, per germline. The CDR3 sequence is 15 residues long. V lost 2 bases, J lost 4 bases, and 7 bases stayed unmatched. CDR3 sequence reads: CASSEPGQAQYEQYF. The CDR3 DNA reads as TGTGCCAGCAGTGAACCGGGACAGGCTCAATACGAGCAGTACTTC.

V gene TRBV2 combines with J gene TRBJ2-7; D remains unclear. V was pared by 0 bases and J by 2 bases, with 8 bases between. Germline V gene lookup returns CDR1 SNHLY and CDR2 FYNNEI. The CDR3 spans 14 residues. The CDR3 reads CASSEAVGTYEQYF. The CDR3 nucleotides are TGTGCCAGCAGTGAAGCGGTAGGGACCTACGAGCAGTACTTC. The complete variable domain, with remaining parts taken from reference TRBV2 and TRBJ2-7, reads EPEVTQTPSHQVTQMGQEVILRCVPISNHLYFYWYRQILGQKVEFLVSFYNNEISEKSEIFDDQFSVERPDGSNFTLKIRSTKLEDSAMYFCASSEAVGTYEQYFGPGTRLTVT.